The following is a T cell receptor beta chain sequence with its context. This CDR3 has 15 amino acids. After removal of 5 bases from V and 4 bases from J, the junction contained 11 bases not matched to a gene. The germline CDR1 and CDR2 sequences are SGHAT and FQNNGV. The PCR ran on 60 Vbeta and 13 Jbeta primers. Sequencing was performed with immunoSEQ multiplex PCR; in TCRdb, only in-frame clones are kept and a portion is missing. The repertoire table contains 150,000 to 200,000 clones. These data belong to a study of cytomegalovirus exposure and HLA in healthy donors. The specimen was PBMCs. The V call is TRBV11-2, the J call TRBJ2-7, with 7 bases lining up with TRBD1. This sequence originates from a man younger than 40 in good health and CMV-seronegative. CDR3 sequence (DNA): TGTGCCAGCAGCGCCCTCAGGGGGATGGTTTACGAGCAGTACTTC. Amino acids: CASSALRGMVYEQYF.